Below are 5 T cell receptor beta chains sequenced from a single sample in a study of cytomegalovirus exposure and HLA in healthy donors. 60 Vbeta and 13 Jbeta primers were used in PCR. Libraries were prepared by immunoSEQ multiplex PCR; TCRdb keeps only in-frame clonotypes and omits some of them. The data show some 180,000 clones, 10% to 15% seen once. The sequenced material came from PBMCs. The receptors originated from a man aged 50-60 years in good health and CMV-seropositive.

The chain is built from TRBV7-9 and TRBJ2-1; 9 nucleotides align to TRBD2. This CDR3 is built from 14 residues. Germline CDR1 is SEHNR and CDR2 is FQNEAQ (reference sequence). V shed 5 bases and J 9 bases; nucleotides not matched to a gene: 8. The CDR3, as DNA: TGTGCCAGCAGCCCCTCGGGCGGGGGGGCTGAGCAGTTCTTC. Its translation: CASSPSGGGAEQFF.

The chain carries TRBV7-2 and TRBJ2-1; TRBD2 matches 7 bases. The V gene end was trimmed by 5 bases and the J gene end by 8 bases; junction bases not matched to a gene: 12. From germline, CDR1 is SGHTA and CDR2 FQGNSA. CDR3 length equals 15 residues. CDR3 coding DNA: TGTGCCAGCAGCCGGGTTGGGCGGGGGAGGGATGAGCAGTTCTTC. This translates into CASSRVGRGRDEQFF.

This clone has only a few counts. The chain has TRBV7-8 and TRBJ2-1; D not resolved. V lost 0 bases and J lost 4, with 10 bases in between. Germline V gene lookup returns CDR1 SGHVS and CDR2 FQNEAQ. CDR3 length equals 15 residues. CDR3 sequence reads: CASSLAPLAYNEQFF. As DNA, the CDR3 is TGTGCCAGCAGCTTAGCGCCTTTGGCTTACAATGAGCAGTTCTTC.

This clone was detected a few times. The CDR3 sequence: CASGQGAGNTEAFF. For the CDR3, the DNA is TGTGCCAGCGGCCAGGGGGCGGGGAACACTGAAGCTTTCTTT. The chain employs TRBV7-2 and TRBJ1-1; TRBD1 aligns across 8 bases. Germline V gene sequence: CDR1 SGHTA, CDR2 FQGNSA. This CDR3 spans 14 amino acids. V was pared by 8 bases and J by 1 base, with 6 bases of the junction left unmatched.

This clone was counted between two and nine times. The rearrangement uses TRBV2 and TRBJ1-6; D gene ambiguous. CDR3 length: 15 amino acids. CDR1 and CDR2 (germline): SNHLY, FYNNEI. Trimming removed 1 base at V and 0 bases at J, with 4 bases between. The CDR3 region is CASSEGASYNSPLHF. The CDR3 DNA reads as TGTGCCAGCAGTGAAGGGGCCTCCTATAATTCACCCCTCCACTTT.